The 14 T cell receptor beta chains reported below all come from one sample, sequenced in a study of T-cell reconstitution after alpha-beta-depleted transplantation in children. TCRbeta library construction was performed incorporating unique molecular identifiers. TCRdb used MiXCR to reprocess the PCR reads, holding one entry per CDR3 protein. The data contain about 410,000 distinct CDR3 sequences, 20% of them singletons. This material consisted of PBMCs from the stem cell graft donor, taken from the stem cell graft. These receptor sequences come from a human donor who donated a stem cell graft to a child with acute myeloid leukemia.

In this sample, this clonotype turned up a few times. The chain has TRBV14 and TRBJ2-3; D remains ambiguous. V was clipped by 2 bases and J by 4 bases, with 4 bases between them. This CDR3 spans 12 amino acids. Germline V gives CDR1 SGHDN, CDR2 FVKESK. The CDR3: CASSQLPDTQYF. The CDR3, as DNA: TGTGCCAGCAGCCAACTACCAGATACGCAGTATTTT.

There are many counts of this clonotype. J is TRBJ2-1 and V is TRBV9; 11 positions agree with TRBD2. The CDR3 loop spans 15 amino acids. Trimming cost V 4 bases and J 7 bases; bases outside gene matches: 7. The V gene's germline CDR1 is SGDLS and CDR2 YYNGEE. The CDR3 bases are TGTGCCAGCAGCACTAGCGGGAGTGTGGGAAATGAGCAGTTCTTC. Translating gives CASSTSGSVGNEQFF.

V usage is TRBV5-1 and J usage is TRBJ1-2; 7 bases align to TRBD1. Germline V gene data show CDR1 as SGHRS and CDR2 as YFSETQ. CDR3 length equals 17 residues. J was trimmed by 7 bases and V by 5 bases; bases with no gene match: 20. The CDR3 DNA is TGCGCCAGCAGACCTACGAGACAGGGTGCCAGCAGTGGTGGCTACACCTTC. This translates into CASRPTRQGASSGGYTF. Drawing the rest from reference TRBV5-1 and TRBJ1-2, the complete variable domain is KAGVTQTPRYLIKTRGQQVTLSCSPISGHRSVSWYQQTPGQGLQFLFEYFSETQRNKGNFPGRFSGRQFSNSRSEMNVSTLELGDSALYLCASRPTRQGASSGGYTFGSGTRLTVV.

The chain employs TRBV6-1 and TRBJ2-2, with D tentatively TRBD2 (5 bases). Germline V CDR1 and CDR2: MNHNS, SASEGT. With 7 bases removed from V and 0 bases from J, the gap between germline ends came to 12 bases. The length of the CDR3 is 15 residues. The CDR3 loop is CASKEEGANTGELFF. CDR3 nucleotides: TGTGCCAGCAAGGAAGAGGGAGCGAACACCGGGGAGCTGTTTTTT.

This clonotype was observed a few times. The V gene is TRBV29-1, the J gene TRBJ2-7; D tentatively reads TRBD1 or TRBD2 (5 bases each). Trimming stripped 4 bases from V and 6 bases from J, with 13 bases between. CDR1 and CDR2 from the germline V gene are SQVTM and ANQGSEA. The CDR3 is made up of 12 amino acids. The CDR3, as DNA: TGCAGCGTTGTATGGGCTGGGGGCGAGCAGTACTTC. Translated: CSVVWAGGEQYF.

This clonotype showed up many times. V usage is TRBV20-1 and J usage is TRBJ1-3; D not resolved. V dropped 7 bases and J dropped 0 bases, with 10 bases sitting between them. The CDR3 length is 13 residues. Germline loops: CDR1 DFQATT, CDR2 SNEGSKA (reference sequence). CDR3 in DNA: TGCAGTGTCCCGATGAGCTCTGGAAACACCATATATTTT. Its translation: CSVPMSSGNTIYF.

The V and J genes are TRBV12-3 or TRBV12-4 and TRBJ1-5; the match to TRBD1 covers 12 bases. This CDR3 has 15 residues. J lost 6 bases, V lost 5 bases, and 5 bases had no gene match. The CDR3 nucleotides read TGTGCCAGCAGTGGTGGGACAGGGGGCAGTCAGCCCCAGCATTTT. Protein: CASSGGTGGSQPQHF.

A few counts support this clonotype. The chain combines TRBV2 with TRBJ2-1, with D possibly matching TRBD2 (5 bases). Trimming stripped 7 bases from V and 0 bases from J, with 13 bases between. Germline CDR1 SNHLY, CDR2 FYNNEI. The CDR3 is 15 amino acids. The CDR3 is CASTTRHHSYNEQFF. In nucleotides, the CDR3 is TGTGCCAGCACCACTAGACACCACTCCTACAATGAGCAGTTCTTC. The full variable domain, its missing parts supplied by reference TRBV2 and TRBJ2-1, is EPEVTQTPSHQVTQMGQEVILRCVPISNHLYFYWYRQILGQKVEFLVSFYNNEISEKSEIFDDQFSVERPDGSNFTLKIRSTKLEDSAMYFCASTTRHHSYNEQFFGPGTRLTVL.

V usage is TRBV28 and J usage is TRBJ1-2; D unresolved. The CDR3 is made up of 16 amino acids. Germline V gene sequence: CDR1 MDHEN, CDR2 SYDVKM. Trimming cost V 1 base and J 0 bases, with 12 bases left between them. CDR3 sequence: CASSLLSGTANYGYTF. CDR3 DNA: TGTGCCAGCAGTTTATTAAGCGGTACAGCTAACTATGGCTACACCTTC.

This clonotype was counted once. J is TRBJ2-3 and V is TRBV7-2, with D perhaps matching TRBD2 (6 bases). CDR3 length equals 17 residues. Germline CDR1 SGHTA, CDR2 FQGNSA. V gave up 5 bases and J gave up 6 bases, with 24 bases separating them. CDR3 sequence: CASSVGTGPVLWDTQYF. CDR3 in DNA: TGTGCCAGCAGCGTCGGGACTGGGCCGGTTCTTTGGGATACGCAGTATTTT.

The genes are TRBV5-1 and TRBJ2-1; 9 bases align to TRBD2. CDR1 is SGHRS and CDR2 is YFSETQ in the germline V gene. V lost 4 bases, J lost 8 bases, and 13 bases stayed unmatched. This CDR3 contains 16 residues. CDR3 sequence: CASSGRTSAPPDEQFF. The DNA for the CDR3 is TGCGCCAGCAGCGGGAGGACTAGCGCCCCCCCGGATGAGCAGTTCTTC.

This clonotype was observed at least ten times. In DNA, the CDR3 is TGTGCCAGCAGCTCCGACACTAGCGCTAGTACGCAGTATTTT. The encoded protein is CASSSDTSASTQYF. V usage is TRBV7-2 and J usage is TRBJ2-3; 7 bases are shared with TRBD2. The CDR3 loop spans 14 amino acids. V lost 4 bases and J lost 8; bases outside the gene matches: 9. CDR1 and CDR2 (germline): SGHTA, FQGNSA.

The V and J genes are TRBV11-2 and TRBJ2-7, with 7 bases lining up with TRBD2. Trimming removed 6 bases from V and 1 base from J; junction bases left unmatched: 12. This CDR3 has 16 amino acids. CDR1 is SGHAT and CDR2 is FQNNGV in the germline V gene. CDR3 nucleotides: TGTGCCAGCAGTCACCTACTACTAGCGCGATCCTACGAGCAGTACTTC. It encodes CASSHLLLARSYEQYF.

The chain joins TRBV30 to TRBJ2-1, with D maybe TRBD1 (6 bases). CDR1 GTSNPN and CDR2 SVGIG come from the germline V gene (reference sequence). Trimming took off 5 bases at V and 8 bases at J, with 16 bases between the two ends. The CDR3 loop spans 13 amino acids. Written as DNA, the CDR3 is TGTGCCTGGGAGAAAGGGGGATTGGATGAGCAGTTCTTC. Protein product: CAWEKGGLDEQFF.